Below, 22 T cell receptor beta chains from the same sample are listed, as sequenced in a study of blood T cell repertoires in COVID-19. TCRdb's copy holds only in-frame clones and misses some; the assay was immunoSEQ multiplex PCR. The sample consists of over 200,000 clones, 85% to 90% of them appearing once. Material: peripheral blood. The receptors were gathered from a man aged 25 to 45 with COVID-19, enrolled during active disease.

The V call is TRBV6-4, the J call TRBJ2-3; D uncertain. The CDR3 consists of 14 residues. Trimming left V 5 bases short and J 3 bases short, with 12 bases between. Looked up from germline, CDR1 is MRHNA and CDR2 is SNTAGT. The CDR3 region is CASSLTPFTDTQYF. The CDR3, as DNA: TGTGCCAGCAGTTTGACACCTTTTACAGATACGCAGTATTTT.

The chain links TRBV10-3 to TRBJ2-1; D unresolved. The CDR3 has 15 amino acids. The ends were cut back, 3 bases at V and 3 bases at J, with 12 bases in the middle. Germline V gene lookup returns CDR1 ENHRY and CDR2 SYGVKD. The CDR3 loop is CAISEDRSFYNEQFF. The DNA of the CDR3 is TGTGCCATCAGTGAAGATCGGAGCTTCTACAATGAGCAGTTCTTC.

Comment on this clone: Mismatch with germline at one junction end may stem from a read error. The CDR3 loop reads CANSLVQGFYNEQFF. For the CDR3, the DNA is TGTGCCAACAGCTTGGTTCAGGGTTTCTACAATGAGCAGTTCTTC. This sequence joins TRBV5-4 and TRBJ2-1; tentative D call: TRBD1 (5 bases). Germline CDR1 SGHNT, CDR2 YYREEE (reference sequence). This CDR3 contains 15 residues.

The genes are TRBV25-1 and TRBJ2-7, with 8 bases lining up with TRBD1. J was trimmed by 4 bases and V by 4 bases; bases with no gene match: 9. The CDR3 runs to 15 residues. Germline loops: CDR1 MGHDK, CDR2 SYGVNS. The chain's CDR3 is CASSATTGAPYEQYF. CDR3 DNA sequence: TGTGCCAGCAGTGCGACGACAGGGGCTCCGTACGAGCAGTACTTC.

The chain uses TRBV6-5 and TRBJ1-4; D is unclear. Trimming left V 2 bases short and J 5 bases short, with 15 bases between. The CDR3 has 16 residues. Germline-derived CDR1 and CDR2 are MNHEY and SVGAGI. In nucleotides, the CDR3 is TGTGCCAGCAGTTACAGTAAGAGGCGAGGGAATGAAAAACTGTTTTTT. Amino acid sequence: CASSYSKRRGNEKLFF.

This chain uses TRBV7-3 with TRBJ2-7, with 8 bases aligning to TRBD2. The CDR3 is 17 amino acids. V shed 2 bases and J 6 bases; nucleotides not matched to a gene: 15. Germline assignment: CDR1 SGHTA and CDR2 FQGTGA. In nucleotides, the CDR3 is TGTGCCAGCAGCTTAGGCCCAGCGGGGGTCGGGCACGCCGAGCAGTACTTC. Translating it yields CASSLGPAGVGHAEQYF.

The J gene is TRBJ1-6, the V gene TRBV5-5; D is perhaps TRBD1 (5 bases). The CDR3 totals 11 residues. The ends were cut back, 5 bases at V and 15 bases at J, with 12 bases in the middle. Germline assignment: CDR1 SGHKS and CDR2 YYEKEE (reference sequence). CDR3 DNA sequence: TGTGCCAGCAGGGAGACAGCCCTCCTCCACTTT. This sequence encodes CASRETALLHF.

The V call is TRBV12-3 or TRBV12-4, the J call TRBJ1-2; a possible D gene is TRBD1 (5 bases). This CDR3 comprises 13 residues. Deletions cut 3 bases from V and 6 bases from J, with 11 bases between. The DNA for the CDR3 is TGTGCCAGCAGTTTTTTAGGGGTACATGGCTACACCTTC. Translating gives CASSFLGVHGYTF.

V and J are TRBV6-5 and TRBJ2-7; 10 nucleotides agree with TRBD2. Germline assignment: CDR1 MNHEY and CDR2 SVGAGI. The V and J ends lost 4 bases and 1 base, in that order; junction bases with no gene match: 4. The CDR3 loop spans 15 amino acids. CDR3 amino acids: CASSSQAGGSYEQYF. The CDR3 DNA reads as TGTGCCAGCAGTTCCCAAGCGGGAGGGTCCTACGAGCAGTACTTC.

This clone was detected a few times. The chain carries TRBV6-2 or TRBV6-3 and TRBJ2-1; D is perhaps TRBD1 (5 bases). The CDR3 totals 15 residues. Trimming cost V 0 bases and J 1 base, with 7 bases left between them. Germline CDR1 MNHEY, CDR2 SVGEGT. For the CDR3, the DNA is TGTGCCAGCAGTTACTCGGCAGGGTCCTACAATGAGCAGTTCTTC. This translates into CASSYSAGSYNEQFF.

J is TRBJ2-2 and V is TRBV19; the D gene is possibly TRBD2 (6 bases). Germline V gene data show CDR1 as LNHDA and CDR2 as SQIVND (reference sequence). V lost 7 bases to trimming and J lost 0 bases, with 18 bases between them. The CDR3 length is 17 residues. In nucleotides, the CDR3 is TGTGCCAGTATGGCCCTGCGGGAAGCCCCGAACACCGGGGAGCTGTTTTTT. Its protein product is CASMALREAPNTGELFF.

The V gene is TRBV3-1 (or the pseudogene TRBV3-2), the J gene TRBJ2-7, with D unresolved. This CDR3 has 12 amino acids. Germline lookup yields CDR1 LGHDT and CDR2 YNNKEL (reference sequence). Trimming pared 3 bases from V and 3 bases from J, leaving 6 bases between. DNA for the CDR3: TGTGCCAGCAGCCATGCCAGCTACGAGCAGTACTTC. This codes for CASSHASYEQYF.

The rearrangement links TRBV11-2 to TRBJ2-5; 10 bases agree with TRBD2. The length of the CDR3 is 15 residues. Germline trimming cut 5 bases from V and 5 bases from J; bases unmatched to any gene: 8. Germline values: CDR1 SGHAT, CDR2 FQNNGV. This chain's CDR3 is CASSRVAGGRETQYF. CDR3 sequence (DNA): TGTGCCAGCAGCCGAGTAGCGGGAGGAAGGGAGACCCAGTACTTC.

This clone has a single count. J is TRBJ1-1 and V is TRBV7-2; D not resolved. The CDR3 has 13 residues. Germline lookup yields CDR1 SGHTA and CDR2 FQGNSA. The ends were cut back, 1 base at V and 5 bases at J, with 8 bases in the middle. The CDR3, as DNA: TGTGCCAGCAGCTTAGTGGGGAGGACTGAAGCTTTCTTT. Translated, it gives CASSLVGRTEAFF.

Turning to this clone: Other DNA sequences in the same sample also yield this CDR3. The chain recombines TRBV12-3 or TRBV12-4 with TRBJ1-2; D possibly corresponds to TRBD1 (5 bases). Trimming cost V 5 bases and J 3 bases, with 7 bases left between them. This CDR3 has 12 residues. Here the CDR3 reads CASSQGYYGYTF. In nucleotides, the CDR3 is TGTGCCAGCAGTCAGGGCTACTATGGCTACACCTTC.

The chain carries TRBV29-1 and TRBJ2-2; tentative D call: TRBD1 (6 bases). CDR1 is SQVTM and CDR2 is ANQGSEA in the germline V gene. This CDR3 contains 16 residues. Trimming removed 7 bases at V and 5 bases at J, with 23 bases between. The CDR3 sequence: CSAKEIQGLKTGELFF. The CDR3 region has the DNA TGCAGCGCGAAAGAAATACAGGGTCTCAAGACCGGGGAGCTGTTTTTT.

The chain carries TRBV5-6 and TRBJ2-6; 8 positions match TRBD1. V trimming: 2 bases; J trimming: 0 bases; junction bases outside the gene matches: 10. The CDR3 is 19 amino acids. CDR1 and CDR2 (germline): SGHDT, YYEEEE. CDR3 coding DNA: TGTGCCAGCAGCTTCCAGGGGGCCCAACACATCTCTGGGGCCAACGTCCTGACTTTC. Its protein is CASSFQGAQHISGANVLTF. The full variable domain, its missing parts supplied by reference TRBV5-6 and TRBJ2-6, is DAGVTQSPTHLIKTRGQQVTLRCSPKSGHDTVSWYQQALGQGPQFIFQYYEEEERQRGNFPDRFSGHQFPNYSSELNVNALLLGDSALYLCASSFQGAQHISGANVLTFGAGSRLTVL.

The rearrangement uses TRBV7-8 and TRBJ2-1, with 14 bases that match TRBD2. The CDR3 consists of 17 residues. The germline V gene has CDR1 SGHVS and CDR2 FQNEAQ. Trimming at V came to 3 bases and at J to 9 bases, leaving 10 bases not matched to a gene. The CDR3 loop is CASSLETGTSGRSEQFF. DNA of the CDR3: TGTGCCAGCAGCTTGGAAACCGGGACTAGCGGGAGAAGTGAGCAGTTCTTC.

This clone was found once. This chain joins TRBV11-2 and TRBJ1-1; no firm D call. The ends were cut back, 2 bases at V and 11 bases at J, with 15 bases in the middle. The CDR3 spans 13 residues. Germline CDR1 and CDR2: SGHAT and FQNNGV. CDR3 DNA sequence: TGTGCCAGCAGCTTATGGGGAGCAGCAGGCGCTTTCTTT. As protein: CASSLWGAAGAFF.

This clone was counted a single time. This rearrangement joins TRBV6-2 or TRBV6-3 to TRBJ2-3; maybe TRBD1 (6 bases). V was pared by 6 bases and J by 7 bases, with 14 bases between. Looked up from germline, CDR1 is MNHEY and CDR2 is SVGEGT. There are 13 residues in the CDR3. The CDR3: CASSPSGDHTQYF. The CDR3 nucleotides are TGTGCCAGCAGCCCTTCAGGGGACCATACGCAGTATTTT.

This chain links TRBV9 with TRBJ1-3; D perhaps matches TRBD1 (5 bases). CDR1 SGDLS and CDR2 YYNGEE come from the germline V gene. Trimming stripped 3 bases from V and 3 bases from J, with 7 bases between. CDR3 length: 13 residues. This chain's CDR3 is CASSAGGGNTIYF. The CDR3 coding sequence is TGTGCCAGCAGCGCCGGGGGTGGAAACACCATATATTTT.

CDR3 coding DNA: TGTGCCAGCAGCTCACCCCCGGGGGAACAGCCCCAGCATTTT. It specifies CASSSPPGEQPQHF. The chain has TRBV7-8 and TRBJ1-5; D is possibly TRBD1 (5 bases). The CDR3 loop spans 14 amino acids. V lost 4 bases, J lost 7 bases, and 14 bases lay in between. CDR1 and CDR2 (germline): SGHVS, FQNEAQ.